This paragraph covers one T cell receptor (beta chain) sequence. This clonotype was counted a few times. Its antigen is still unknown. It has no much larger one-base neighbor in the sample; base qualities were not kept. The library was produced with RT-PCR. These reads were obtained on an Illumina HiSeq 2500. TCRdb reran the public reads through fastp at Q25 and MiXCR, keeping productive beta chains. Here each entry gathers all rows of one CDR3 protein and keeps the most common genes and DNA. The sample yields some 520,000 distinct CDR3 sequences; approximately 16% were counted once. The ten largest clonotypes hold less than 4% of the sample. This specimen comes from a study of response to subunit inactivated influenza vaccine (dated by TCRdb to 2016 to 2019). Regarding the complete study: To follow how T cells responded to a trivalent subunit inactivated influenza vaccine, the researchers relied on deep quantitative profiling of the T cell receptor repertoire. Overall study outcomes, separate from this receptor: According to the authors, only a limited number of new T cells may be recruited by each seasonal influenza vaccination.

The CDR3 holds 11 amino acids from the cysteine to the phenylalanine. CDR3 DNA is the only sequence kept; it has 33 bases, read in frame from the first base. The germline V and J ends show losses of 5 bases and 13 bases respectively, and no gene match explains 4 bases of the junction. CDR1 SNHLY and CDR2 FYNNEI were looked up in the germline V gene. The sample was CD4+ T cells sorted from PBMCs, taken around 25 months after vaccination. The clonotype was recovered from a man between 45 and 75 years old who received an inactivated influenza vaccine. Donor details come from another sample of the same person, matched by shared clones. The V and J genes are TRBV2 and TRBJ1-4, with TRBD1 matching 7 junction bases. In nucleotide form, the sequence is TGTGCCAGCAGTACGACAGGGCGACTGTTTTTT. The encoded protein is CASSTTGRLFF.